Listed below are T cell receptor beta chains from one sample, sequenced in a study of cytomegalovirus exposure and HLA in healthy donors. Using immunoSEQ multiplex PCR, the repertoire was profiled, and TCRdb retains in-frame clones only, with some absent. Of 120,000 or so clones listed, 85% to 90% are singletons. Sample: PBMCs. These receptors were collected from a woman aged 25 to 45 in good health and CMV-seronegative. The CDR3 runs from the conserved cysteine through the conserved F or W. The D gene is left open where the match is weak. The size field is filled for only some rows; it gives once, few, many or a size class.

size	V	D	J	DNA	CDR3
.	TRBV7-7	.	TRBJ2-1	TGTGCCAGCAGCTTAGATCAACAGGTTGGGAATGAGCAGTTCTTC	CASSLDQQVGNEQFF
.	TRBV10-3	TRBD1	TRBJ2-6	TGTGCCACGAAAGGGAGACAGGGGGCGCCTGGGGCCAACGTCCTGACTTTC	CATKGRQGAPGANVLTF
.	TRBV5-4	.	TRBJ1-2	TGTGCCAGCAGCCTAGACGTCGGCTACACCTTC	CASSLDVGYTF
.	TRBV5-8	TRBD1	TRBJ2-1	TGTGCCAGCAGCTTGGGGACAGGGGTCTACAATGAGCAGTTCTTC	CASSLGTGVYNEQFF
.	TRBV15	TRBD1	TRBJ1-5	TGTGCCACCAGCAGAGCCAGGGGGAGCAATCAGCCCCAGCATTTT	CATSRARGSNQPQHF
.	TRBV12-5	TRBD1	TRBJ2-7	TGTGCTAGTGGTCTGGGACAGGGGGCGTACGAGCAGTACTTC	CASGLGQGAYEQYF
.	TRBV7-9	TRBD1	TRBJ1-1	TGTGCCAGCAGCGCCCCGACAGGGATGAACACTGAAGCTTTCTTT	CASSAPTGMNTEAFF
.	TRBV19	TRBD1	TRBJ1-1	TGTGCCAGTAGTATTCCGGGACAGGAAGCTTTCTTT	CASSIPGQEAFF
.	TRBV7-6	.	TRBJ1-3	TGTGCCAGCAGCTTAGGTTCTAGTCAGATGTATGGAAACACCATATATTTT	CASSLGSSQMYGNTIYF
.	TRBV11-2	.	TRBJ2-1	TGTGCCAGCAGCTTAGATGGATCGGGAACAGCTGAGCAGTTCTTC	CASSLDGSGTAEQFF
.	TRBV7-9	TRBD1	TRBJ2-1	TGTGCCAGCAGCCCAAACCTGGGGACAGGGGCGGGAGGTGAGCAGTTCTTC	CASSPNLGTGAGGEQFF
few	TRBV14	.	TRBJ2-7	TGTGCCAGCAGCCAAGAACCCGAGGTGGAGGGGGGGAGTCCGCTTAACTTC	CASSQEPEVEGGSPLNF
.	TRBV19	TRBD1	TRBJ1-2	TGTGCCAGTAGTAGGGGACAGGTTGGGTATGGCTACACCTTC	CASSRGQVGYGYTF
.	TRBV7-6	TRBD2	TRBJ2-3	TGTGCCAGCAGCTTACCGAGGGGAGCGGGGAAGACAGATACGCAGTATTTT	CASSLPRGAGKTDTQYF
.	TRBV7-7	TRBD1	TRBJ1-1	TGTGCCAGCAGCCCAGGGGGAATGAACACTGAAGCTTTCTTT	CASSPGGMNTEAFF
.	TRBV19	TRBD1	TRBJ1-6	TGTGCCAGTAGTAGCGGACCTACAGGGGGAAATTCACCCCTCCACTTT	CASSSGPTGGNSPLHF
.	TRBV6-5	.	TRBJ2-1	TGTGCCAGCAGGATGAGCTCCTACAATGAGCAGTTCTTC	CASRMSSYNEQFF
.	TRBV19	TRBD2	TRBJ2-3	TGTGCCAGTAGCCCGGGGGGTTCCCCAGATACGCAGTATTTT	CASSPGGSPDTQYF
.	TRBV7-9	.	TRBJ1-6	TGTGCCAGCACCGTCGACAGTGGAAATTCACCCCTCCACTTT	CASTVDSGNSPLHF
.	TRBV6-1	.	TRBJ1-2	TGTGCCAGCAGCTTACGGACTGGAGGCTACACCTTC	CASSLRTGGYTF
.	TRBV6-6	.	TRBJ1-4	TGTGCCAGCAGTCTTCAACCAACAGGGCTAGGGGAAAAACTGTTTTTT	CASSLQPTGLGEKLFF
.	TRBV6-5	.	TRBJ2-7	TGTGCCAGCAGTTACAGCCTAGGCACCTACGAGCAGTACTTC	CASSYSLGTYEQYF
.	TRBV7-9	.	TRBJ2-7	TGTGCCAGCAGCCGATCCCAGGGGTACGAGCAGTACTTC	CASSRSQGYEQYF
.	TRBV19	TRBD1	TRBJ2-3	TGTGCCAGTAGTATCTCAGAGACAGGGAGCACAGATACGCAGTATTTT	CASSISETGSTDTQYF
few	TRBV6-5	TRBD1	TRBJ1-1	TGTGCCAGCAGGACAGGGTCTAAGACTGAAGCTTTCTTT	CASRTGSKTEAFF